The 14 T cell receptor beta chains presented below share a single source sample, sequenced in a study of tumor-infiltrating lymphocytes in primary liver carcinoma. Production of TCR beta cDNA used approximately 0.55 ug total RNA together with a constant-region primer. Researchers made the TCR beta libraries by running three nested multiplex PCR rounds with slightly modified ARM-PCR. TRBV1-TRBV30 forward and Cbeta reverse primers drove the first two roughly 10-cycle rounds. TCRdb re-derived calls from the multiplex PCR reads in MiXCR, one entry per CDR3 protein. The sample holds over 40,000 distinct CDR3 sequences, around 77% seen once. Co-extraction yielded RNA and DNA from roughly 20-30 mg of unsorted bulk tissue. Sequencing was done on a sample of liver tumor tissue from sampling region 5. Noted subset: tumor region T5, tumor centre. The receptor source for this set is a man aged 35 to 55 with primary liver carcinoma and hepatitis B virus infection.

As for this clonotype: At one of its ends the junction is not consistent with the germline gene, which may arise from a read error. J is TRBJ1-5 and V is TRBV12-3 or TRBV12-4, with D perhaps TRBD1 (6 bases). There are 13 residues in the CDR3. CDR3 DNA sequence: TGTGCCAACAGTCCTAGGGGGGGTCAGCCCCAGCATTTT. This gives the protein CANSPRGGQPQHF.

Remarks on this clonotype: One junction end does not reproduce the germline sequence, and a read error may be involved. The chain uses TRBV28 and TRBJ2-4, with D maybe TRBD2 (7 bases). The CDR3 covers 14 residues. Germline lookup yields CDR1 MDHEN and CDR2 SYDVKM. The CDR3 sequence: CASRGGPTKNIQYF. The CDR3, as DNA: TGTGCCAGCAGGGGGGGGCCAACCAAAAACATTCAGTATTTC.

A word on this clonotype: Since no conserved phenylalanine or tryptophan closes the CDR3, a read error is the likely cause. No DNA is shown, since the ends of the CDR3 on it are uncertain; the CDR3 is the one TCRdb lists. The chain joins TRBV29-1 to TRBJ2-1; the table names TRBD2, a call not compared with the DNA. From its first to its last residue, the CDR3 has 15 amino acids. Germline lookup yields CDR1 SQVTM and CDR2 ANQGSEA. CDR3 loop: CSVGQAGGFYNEPFL.

This clonotype was seen at least ten times. V is TRBV28 and J is TRBJ2-5; no definite D call. The germline V gene encodes CDR1 MDHEN and CDR2 SYDVKM. The CDR3 consists of 12 residues. The V end lost 6 bases, the J end lost 5 bases, and 10 bases lay between the germline ends. The CDR3 loop reads CASRGLGETQYF. In nucleotides, the CDR3 is TGTGCCAGCAGAGGGCTGGGGGAGACCCAGTACTTC.

Worth noting for this clonotype: Relative to the germline gene, one junction end is altered; a read error may explain this. The chain joins TRBV28 to TRBJ1-1, with TRBD1 matching 8 bases. The CDR3 spans 16 residues. Per germline, CDR1 MDHEN and CDR2 SYDVKM. Here the CDR3 reads CASGPLGQGMNIEAFF. In nucleotides, the CDR3 is TGTGCCAGCGGTCCACTTGGACAGGGCATGAACATTGAAGCTTTCTTT. Full variable domain (remainder filled in from reference TRBV28 and TRBJ1-1): DVKVTQSSRYLVKRTGEKVFLECVQDMDHENMFWYRQDPGLGLRLIYFSYDVKMKEKGDIPEGYSVSREKKERFSLILESASTNQTSMYLCASGPLGQGMNIEAFFGQGTRLTVV.

There are many counts of this clonotype. This chain uses TRBV5-6 with TRBJ2-7, with D perhaps given as TRBD1 or TRBD2 (5 bases each). CDR1 is SGHDT and CDR2 is YYEEEE in the germline V gene. The CDR3 totals 13 residues. Between the trimmed V and J ends, which lost 2 bases and 7 bases, there was a span of 13 bases. CDR3 in amino acids: CASSFGKGKEQYF. The CDR3 DNA reads TGTGCCAGCAGCTTCGGGAAGGGGAAAGAGCAGTACTTC.

Notes on this clonotype: Since no conserved phenylalanine or tryptophan closes the CDR3, a read error is the likely cause. V usage is TRBV24-1 and J usage is TRBJ2-5; unclear D gene. Deletions cut 5 bases from V and 2 bases from J, with 17 bases between. CDR1 is KGHDR and CDR2 is SFDVKD in the germline V gene. The CDR3 extends over 16 amino acids. This chain's CDR3 is CATSVSKVRVQETQYL. CDR3 sequence (DNA): TGTGCCACCAGTGTATCAAAGGTACGGGTACAAGAGACCCAGTACCTC.

Concerning this clonotype: The CDR3 ends on some other residue instead of the conserved phenylalanine or tryptophan, so this is likely a read error. The V and J genes are TRBV11-2 and TRBJ2-1; D not resolved. CDR1 and CDR2 (germline): SGHAT, FQNNGV. This CDR3 contains 14 residues. Deletions cut 5 bases from V and 12 bases from J, with 20 bases between. The CDR3 bases are TGTGCCAGCAGCCTATGGGTAGTGAGCTATGGGCAGTTCTCC. Translation: CASSLWVVSYGQFS.

This clonotype was detected once. The junction departs from the called germline gene at one end, perhaps through a read error. CDR3 region: CASTEIAGGRTYMQYF. The CDR3 DNA follows: TGTGCCAGCACTGAAATAGCGGGAGGGAGGACATATATGCAGTATTTT. The chain is built from TRBV6-1 and TRBJ2-3; 11 bases fit TRBD2. CDR1 and CDR2 from the germline V gene are MNHNS and SASEGT. The CDR3 has 16 amino acids.

Note on this clonotype: One end of the junction does not line up with germline, which may come from a read error. V usage is TRBV6-2 or TRBV6-3 and J usage is TRBJ2-7; 8 nucleotides agree with TRBD1. CDR3 length: 14 residues. Per the germline V gene, CDR1 is MNHEY and CDR2 is SVGEGT. DNA for the CDR3: TGTGCCAACTCCTTTGACAGGGGATACTACGAGCAGTATTTC. Protein sequence: CANSFDRGYYEQYF.

Details on this clonotype: Relative to the germline gene, one junction end is altered; a read error may explain this. This rearrangement joins TRBV5-4 to TRBJ2-1; unclear D gene. Germline CDR1 SGHNT, CDR2 YYREEE (reference sequence). The CDR3 is made up of 11 amino acids. The CDR3: CASNSYIEQFF. The DNA for the CDR3 is TGTGCCAGCAACTCCTACATTGAGCAGTTCTTC.

In regard to this clonotype: A read error may explain this, as a much larger clone is one base away. This chain connects TRBV30 to TRBJ2-1; 9 bases fit TRBD2. Germline-derived CDR1 and CDR2 are GTSNPN and SVGIG (reference sequence). This CDR3 is 14 amino acids long. J lost 8 bases, V lost 0 bases, and 5 bases had no gene match. In DNA form, the CDR3 reads TGTGCCTGGAGTGTAATAGCGGGAGTCGATGAGCAGTTCTTC. Encoded protein: CAWSVIAGVDEQFF.

The rearrangement joins TRBV7-8 to TRBJ1-5, with D possibly TRBD1 on 5 matching bases. The CDR3 totals 16 residues. Germline CDR1 and CDR2: SGHVS and FQNEAQ. Deletions cut 5 bases from V and 5 bases from J, with 19 bases between. The CDR3 protein is CASSTAGPEIHQPQHF. DNA of the CDR3: TGTGCCAGCAGCACGGCGGGGCCCGAGATCCATCAGCCCCAGCATTTT.

The chain joins TRBV9 to TRBJ2-1; D not resolved. Per germline, CDR1 SGDLS and CDR2 YYNGEE. The CDR3 has 16 residues. Trimming removed 0 bases at V and 2 bases at J, with 12 bases between. In DNA, the CDR3 is TGTGCCAGCAGCGTAGAAGCCGGGTGGGCCTACAATGAGCAGTTCTTC. Translation: CASSVEAGWAYNEQFF.